Listed below are T cell receptor beta chains from one sample, sequenced in a study of blood T cell repertoires in COVID-19. Using immunoSEQ multiplex PCR, the repertoire was profiled, and TCRdb retains in-frame clones only, with some absent. This sample has 140,000 or so clones, with roughly 81% found just once. Input material: PBMCs or T cells enriched from blood (not recorded which). All receptors derive from a woman aged 45-65 years with acute COVID-19. Both conserved end residues are part of each CDR3. Fields, in order: J gene, D gene, V gene, clone size, CDR3 protein, CDR3 DNA. D genes are given only for firm matches. Clone size is given for some rows only: seen once, a few or many times, or a class if the clone is expanded.

TRBJ2-7 | TRBD2 | TRBV3-1/TRBV3-2 | - | CASSHSGLSSYEQYF | TGTGCCAGCAGCCATAGCGGGTTGAGCTCCTACGAGCAGTACTTC
TRBJ2-7 | TRBD2 | TRBV30 | few | CAWSAGLAASSYEQYF | TGTGCCTGGTCGGCAGGGCTAGCGGCCAGCTCCTACGAGCAGTACTTC
TRBJ2-1 | TRBD1 | TRBV5-1 | - | CASSTGQGYNEQFF | TGCGCCAGCAGCACGGGACAGGGATACAATGAGCAGTTCTTC
TRBJ2-2 | - | TRBV5-1 | few | CASSLVEAGELFF | TGCGCCAGCAGCTTGGTGGAGGCCGGGGAGCTGTTTTTT
TRBJ1-3 | - | TRBV6-1 | - | CASSEAPTGAGNTIYF | TGTGCCAGCAGTGAAGCGCCGACAGGTGCTGGAAACACCATATATTTT
TRBJ1-4 | TRBD1 | TRBV3-1/TRBV3-2 | - | CASSPTGHEKLFF | TGTGCCAGCAGCCCGACAGGGCACGAAAAACTGTTTTTT
TRBJ1-1 | - | TRBV9 | - | CASSVDLMDTEAFF | TGTGCCAGCAGCGTAGACTTAATGGACACTGAAGCTTTCTTT
TRBJ2-1 | - | TRBV5-8 | - | CASSPGVRLGDEQFF | TGTGCCAGCAGCCCCGGGGTCCGATTGGGCGATGAGCAGTTCTTC
TRBJ2-7 | TRBD2 | TRBV3-1/TRBV3-2 | - | CASSPTSGSSEQYF | TGTGCCAGCAGCCCGACTAGCGGGAGCAGCGAGCAGTACTTC
TRBJ2-6 | TRBD1 | TRBV23-1 | - | CASSSDQGAGANVLTF | TGCGCCAGCAGCTCTGATCAGGGGGCTGGGGCCAACGTCCTGACTTTC
TRBJ2-2 | TRBD2 | TRBV25-1 | - | CASSEFASGGTGELFF | TGTGCCAGCAGTGAATTCGCTAGCGGGGGCACCGGGGAGCTGTTTTTT
TRBJ2-1 | TRBD2 | TRBV11-1 | - | CASSLSPSGGYNEQFF | TGTGCCAGCAGCCTCAGTCCTAGCGGGGGTTACAATGAGCAGTTCTTC
TRBJ2-1 | TRBD2 | TRBV29-1 | - | CSVASGNNEQFF | TGCAGCGTTGCTAGCGGAAACAATGAGCAGTTCTTC
TRBJ2-5 | TRBD2 | TRBV5-1 | - | CASSVLAGNQETQYF | TGCGCCAGCAGCGTACTAGCGGGCAATCAAGAGACCCAGTACTTC
TRBJ1-2 | - | TRBV6-5 | - | CASRFTQGPDGYTF | TGTGCCAGCCGCTTCACGCAGGGTCCGGATGGCTACACCTTC
TRBJ2-3 | - | TRBV5-1 | - | CASSLGDEGDTQYF | TGCGCCAGCAGCTTGGGGGATGAGGGAGATACGCAGTATTTT
TRBJ2-7 | - | TRBV6-6 | - | CASSPLTVYEQYF | TGTGCCAGCAGTCCCCTGACAGTCTACGAGCAGTACTTC
TRBJ1-1 | TRBD1 | TRBV19 | - | CASREQGARNTEAFF | TGTGCCAGTAGGGAACAGGGGGCTCGGAACACTGAAGCTTTCTTT
TRBJ2-1 | - | TRBV9 | few | CASSVSGISYNEQFF | TGTGCCAGCAGCGTTAGCGGAATTTCCTACAATGAGCAGTTCTTC
TRBJ1-5 | - | TRBV19 | - | CASSIRGDSNQPQHF | TGTGCCAGTAGTATTAGAGGTGATAGCAATCAGCCCCAGCATTTT
TRBJ2-5 | TRBD2 | TRBV12-3/TRBV12-4 | - | CASSELAGETQYF | TGTGCCAGCAGCGAACTAGCGGGAGAGACCCAGTACTTC
TRBJ2-5 | TRBD1 | TRBV5-1 | - | CASSLWDRGISGQETQYF | TGCGCCAGCAGCTTGTGGGACAGGGGAATCAGCGGACAAGAGACCCAGTACTTC
TRBJ2-1 | TRBD2 | TRBV12-3/TRBV12-4 | - | CASSFRSGSEQFF | TGTGCCAGCAGTTTCCGTAGCGGGAGTGAGCAGTTCTTC
TRBJ2-5 | TRBD1 | TRBV18 | once | CASSPRGLGETQYF | TGTGCCAGCTCACCAAGGGGGCTAGGAGAGACCCAGTACTTC
TRBJ1-2 | TRBD1 | TRBV6-5 | - | CASSSGDRPPNYGYTF | TGTGCCAGCAGTTCCGGGGACAGGCCCCCTAACTATGGCTACACCTTC
TRBJ1-1 | TRBD1 | TRBV5-1 | - | CASSPGTTGGWTEAFF | TGCGCCAGCAGCCCGGGAACGACAGGGGGCTGGACTGAAGCTTTCTTT
TRBJ1-1 | - | TRBV18 | - | CASSPRTGAEAFF | TGTGCCAGCTCACCTAGAACGGGGGCTGAAGCTTTCTTT